This T cell receptor beta chain was found in a study of beta chain features in type 1 diabetes. Study-level findings and limits: There was no resolution here of whether HLA type influences TCRB rearrangement. For type 1 diabetes patients, VDJ junctions showed fewer insertions and more deletions.

This CDR3 is 15 amino acids long. Trimming removed 6 bases at V and 0 bases at J, with 12 bases between. Germline V gives CDR1 MNHEY, CDR2 SVGAGI. cDNA synthesis used the whole RNA isolate, giving expressed TCRB sequences. Assay: immunoSEQ multiplex PCR; the TCRdb copy retains only in-frame clones and omits some. In the table there are roughly 300,000 clones, 8% of which are singletons. Remarks on this clone: What it binds is not known.

The gene calls are TRBV6-5 and TRBJ1-5, with D possibly matching TRBD1 (6 bases). The TCR originated in a woman under 30 in good health. The sequencing input was central memory CD4+ T cells from blood. The CDR3 DNA reads as TGTGCCAGCAGCCAAGGACAGAATAGCAATCAGCCCCAGCATTTT. As protein: CASSQGQNSNQPQHF.